This TCR beta chain was obtained from a study of cytomegalovirus exposure and HLA in healthy donors. The PCR used 60 Vbeta and 13 Jbeta primers. Generated by immunoSEQ multiplex PCR, the TCRdb table keeps only in-frame clones and is missing some. This sample's table has approximately 58,000 clones. Germline values: CDR1 SGHRS, CDR2 YFSETQ. V lost 6 bases and J 0 bases, leaving 16 bases between the germline ends. This CDR3 spans 15 amino acids. Overall study findings and caveats: TCR association rates varied by HLA locus in a later analysis, with DRB1 highest and HLA-C lowest. Usually a TCR sequence was rare, but some public TCRs were found in many donors. TRBV6-2, TRBV6-3 and other indistinguishable V segments were excluded.

Points on this clone: Its antigen remains unknown.

The clonotype was recovered from a woman younger than 35 in good health and CMV-seronegative. Sequencing was done on a sample of PBMCs. This rearrangement joins TRBV5-1 to TRBJ2-7, with D possibly matching TRBD1 (7 bases). The CDR3 DNA sequence: TGCGCCAGCAAGGTGGCGGGACAGAGCTCCTACGAGCAGTACTTC. It encodes CASKVAGQSSYEQYF.